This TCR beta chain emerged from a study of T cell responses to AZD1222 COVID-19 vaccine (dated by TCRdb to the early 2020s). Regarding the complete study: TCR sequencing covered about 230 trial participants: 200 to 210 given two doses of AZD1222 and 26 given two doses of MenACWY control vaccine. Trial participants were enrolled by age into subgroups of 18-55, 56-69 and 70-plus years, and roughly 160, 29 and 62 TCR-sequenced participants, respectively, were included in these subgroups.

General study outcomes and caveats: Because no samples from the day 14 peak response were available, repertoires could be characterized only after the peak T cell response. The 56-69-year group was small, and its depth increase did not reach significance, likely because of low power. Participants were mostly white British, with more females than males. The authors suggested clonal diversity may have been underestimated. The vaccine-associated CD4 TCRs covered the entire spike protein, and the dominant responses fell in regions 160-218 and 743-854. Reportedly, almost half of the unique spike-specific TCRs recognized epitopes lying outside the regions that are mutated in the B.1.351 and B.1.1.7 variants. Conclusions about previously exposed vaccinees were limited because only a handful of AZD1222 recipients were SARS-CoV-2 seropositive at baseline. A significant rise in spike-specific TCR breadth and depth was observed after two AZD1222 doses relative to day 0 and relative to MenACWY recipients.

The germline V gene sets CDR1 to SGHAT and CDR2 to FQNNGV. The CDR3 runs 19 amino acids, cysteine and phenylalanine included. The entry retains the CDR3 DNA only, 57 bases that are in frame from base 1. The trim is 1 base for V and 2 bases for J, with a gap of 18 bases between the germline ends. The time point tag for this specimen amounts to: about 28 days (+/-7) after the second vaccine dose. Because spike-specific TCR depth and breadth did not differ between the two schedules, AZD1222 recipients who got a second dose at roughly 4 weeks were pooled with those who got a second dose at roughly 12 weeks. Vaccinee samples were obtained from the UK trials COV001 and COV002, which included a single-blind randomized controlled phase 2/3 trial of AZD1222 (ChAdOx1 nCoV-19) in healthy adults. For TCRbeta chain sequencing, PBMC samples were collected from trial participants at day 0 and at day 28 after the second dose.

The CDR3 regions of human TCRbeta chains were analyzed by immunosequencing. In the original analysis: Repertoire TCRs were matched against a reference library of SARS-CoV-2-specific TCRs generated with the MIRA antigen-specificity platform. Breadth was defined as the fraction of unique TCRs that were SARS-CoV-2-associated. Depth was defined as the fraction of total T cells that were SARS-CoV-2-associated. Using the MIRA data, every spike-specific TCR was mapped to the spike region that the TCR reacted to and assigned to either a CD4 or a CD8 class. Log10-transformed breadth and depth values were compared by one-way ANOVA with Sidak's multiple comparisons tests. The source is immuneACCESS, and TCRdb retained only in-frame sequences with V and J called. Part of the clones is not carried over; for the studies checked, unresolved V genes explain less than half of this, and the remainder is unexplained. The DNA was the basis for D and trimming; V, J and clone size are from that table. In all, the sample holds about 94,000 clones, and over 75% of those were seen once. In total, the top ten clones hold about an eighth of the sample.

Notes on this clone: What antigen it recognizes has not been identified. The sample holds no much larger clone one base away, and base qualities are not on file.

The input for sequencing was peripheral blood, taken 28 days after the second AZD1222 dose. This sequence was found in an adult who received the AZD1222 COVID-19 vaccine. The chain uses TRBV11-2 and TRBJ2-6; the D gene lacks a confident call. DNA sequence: TGTGCCAGCAGCTTAGTCTCGGTTGTGCAGGATGCTGGGGCCAACGTCCTGACTTTC. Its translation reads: CASSLVSVVQDAGANVLTF.